These 8 T cell receptor beta chains originate from one sample sequenced in a study of PD-L1 blockade in urothelial cancer. The data were produced by immunoSEQ multiplex PCR, yet TCRdb's version contains in-frame clones alone and is incomplete. The sample includes about 24,000 clones, about 83% seen only once; the top ten take approximately 3%. Sample: PBMCs, taken around atezolizumab (anti-PD-L1) treatment. The source is a man aged 50 or older with urothelial cancer.

The chain links TRBV6-1 to TRBJ2-7, with TRBD2 identical over 8 bases. The germline V gene has CDR1 MNHNS and CDR2 SASEGT. This CDR3 is 16 amino acids long. Trimming at V came to 1 base and at J to 2 bases, leaving 7 bases not matched to a gene. CDR3 nucleotides: TGTGCCAGCAGTGAAGACCCTGGACTAGCAGCCTACGAGCAGTACTTC. Translated: CASSEDPGLAAYEQYF.

The chain is built from TRBV5-4 and TRBJ2-5; 10 bases are a match to TRBD2. V shed 6 bases, J shed 0 bases, and the junction held 2 bases outside the gene matches. The CDR3 consists of 14 residues. Germline V gene lookup returns CDR1 SGHNT and CDR2 YYREEE (reference sequence). CDR3 protein: CASTLAGNQETQYF. The CDR3 DNA sequence: TGTGCCAGCACACTAGCGGGGAACCAAGAGACCCAGTACTTC.

The rearrangement uses TRBV19 and TRBJ1-4, with 10 bases matching TRBD1. Germline V gives CDR1 LNHDA, CDR2 SQIVND (reference sequence). The length of the CDR3 is 15 residues. V lost 8 bases to trimming and J lost 3 bases; unmatched junction nucleotides: 6. CDR3: CASQTGGAANEKLFF. The CDR3 DNA is TGTGCCAGTCAGACAGGGGGCGCGGCTAATGAAAAACTGTTTTTT.

The rearrangement joins TRBV5-5 to TRBJ1-3; 10 bases are a match to TRBD1. CDR3 length equals 14 residues. Trimming removed 4 bases from V and 8 bases from J; junction bases left unmatched: 6. Germline CDR1 reads SGHKS; CDR2 reads YYEKEE (reference sequence). The CDR3 sequence: CASSPGQGVYTIYF. CDR3 nucleotides: TGTGCCAGCAGCCCTGGACAGGGGGTATACACCATATATTTT.

In this sample, this clone turned up once. This sequence joins TRBV11-1 and TRBJ2-5; tentative D call: TRBD1 (5 bases). The CDR3 runs to 17 residues. Germline lookup yields CDR1 SGHAT and CDR2 FQDESV (reference sequence). The ends were cut back, 5 bases at V and 0 bases at J, with 19 bases in the middle. The CDR3 region has the DNA TGTGCCAGCAGCGTACCCCACAGGAGCGAGGACCAAGAGACCCAGTACTTC. This sequence encodes CASSVPHRSEDQETQYF.

The V and J genes are TRBV7-9 and TRBJ1-2, with D perhaps matching TRBD1 (5 bases). The V gene's germline CDR1 is SEHNR and CDR2 FQNEAQ (reference sequence). CDR3 size: 12 residues. Trimming removed 10 bases from V and 7 bases from J, with 16 bases in between. CDR3 sequence (DNA): TGTGCCATCCGAGACAGTTCGGGTGGCTACACCTTC. This translates into CAIRDSSGGYTF.

This rearrangement joins TRBV7-2 to TRBJ2-7; D unresolved. Per germline, CDR1 SGHTA and CDR2 FQGNSA. The CDR3 spans 14 residues. Trimming left V 6 bases short and J 2 bases short, with 14 bases between. CDR3 DNA: TGTGCCAGCAGATCGATGCAGGCCGCCTACGAGCAGTACTTC. It yields the protein CASRSMQAAYEQYF.

The chain combines TRBV28 with TRBJ1-4, with D perhaps TRBD1 (6 bases). Trimming removed 10 bases from V and 1 base from J, with 13 bases in between. The germline CDR1 and CDR2 sequences are MDHEN and SYDVKM. The CDR3 totals 14 residues. As DNA, the CDR3 is TGTGCCATCAAGACAGGTGGAACTAATGAAAAACTGTTTTTT. It codes for CAIKTGGTNEKLFF.